The rows below give T cell receptor beta chains drawn from one sample of a study of T cell changes during pregnancy in multiple sclerosis. Profiling relied on immunoSEQ multiplex PCR, and the TCRdb table lists in-frame clones only, not all of them. The repertoire holds some 100,000 clones, with about 92% as singletons. Sample: peripheral blood, taken after pregnancy. The receptors derive from a female donor with multiple sclerosis, enrolled in a pregnancy study. Each CDR3 is given with its conserved first and last residue. D genes are given only for firm matches.

v_gene: TRBV7-9
d_gene: TRBD1
j_gene: TRBJ2-1
CDR3nt: TGTGCCAGCAGCTTCCTCCGGGACAGGCGAGTCAATGAGCAGTTCTTC
CDR3aa: CASSFLRDRRVNEQFF

v_gene: TRBV19
d_gene: -
j_gene: TRBJ1-6
CDR3nt: TGTGCCAGTAGTATTCAGGGGACCAATTCACCCCTCCACTTT
CDR3aa: CASSIQGTNSPLHF

v_gene: TRBV18
d_gene: TRBD2
j_gene: TRBJ2-3
CDR3nt: TGTGCCAGCACACGGACTAGCAGCACAGATACGCAGTATTTT
CDR3aa: CASTRTSSTDTQYF

v_gene: TRBV6-1
d_gene: -
j_gene: TRBJ2-3
CDR3nt: TGTGCCAGCAGTGAACGGCAGGGTGGAGATACGCAGTATTTT
CDR3aa: CASSERQGGDTQYF

v_gene: TRBV5-4
d_gene: TRBD2
j_gene: TRBJ2-1
CDR3nt: TGTGCCAGCAGCTCGGGACTAGTGAGGAATGAGCAGTTCTTC
CDR3aa: CASSSGLVRNEQFF

v_gene: TRBV30
d_gene: -
j_gene: TRBJ2-7
CDR3nt: TGTGCCTGGAGTGTTTCCAGTTCCTACGAGCAGTACTTC
CDR3aa: CAWSVSSSYEQYF

v_gene: TRBV6-1
d_gene: TRBD1
j_gene: TRBJ2-5
CDR3nt: TGTGCCAGCAGTGAATCAGGGGGCTGGAAGACCCAGTACTTC
CDR3aa: CASSESGGWKTQYF

v_gene: TRBV6-5
d_gene: TRBD1
j_gene: TRBJ1-4
CDR3nt: TGTGCCAGCAGTTACGATACAACTAACAGGGGGATCCTGTTTTTT
CDR3aa: CASSYDTTNRGILFF

v_gene: TRBV10-3
d_gene: -
j_gene: TRBJ2-1
CDR3nt: TGTGCCATCAGTGACAGGCGGGCACAATACAATGAGCAGTTCTTC
CDR3aa: CAISDRRAQYNEQFF

v_gene: TRBV15
d_gene: TRBD2
j_gene: TRBJ2-7
CDR3nt: TGTGCCACCAGCTGGGGACTAGCGGCGTACTACGAGCAGTACTTC
CDR3aa: CATSWGLAAYYEQYF